The text below deals with one TCR beta chain. As yet, its antigen is unknown. The sample belongs to a study of graft-versus-host responses after intestinal transplantation. On the study more broadly: Anti-thymocyte globulin induction was given to all recipients, followed by tacrolimus and steroids for three to four years.

TCRdb's table, derived via immunoSEQ multiplex PCR, lists solely in-frame clones and lacks some. The table records about 90,000 clones, roughly 90% of them present only once. Whole-study results and caveats: Among recipient marrow samples, GvH clones were found; some appeared first in ileum or blood.

Germline V gene data show CDR1 as SEHNR and CDR2 as FQNEAQ (reference sequence). This CDR3 contains 15 residues. The V and J ends lost 0 bases and 7 bases respectively, with 13 bases between them. The starting material was unstimulated CD8+ T cells sorted from spleen or lymph node cells, obtained before intestinal transplant. The origin of this receptor is a human donor who received an intestinal transplant. V is TRBV7-9 and J is TRBJ2-1, with D possibly matching TRBD2 (5 bases). CDR3 in amino acids: CASSLAPTRDNEQFF. The CDR3, as DNA: TGTGCCAGCAGCTTAGCCCCTACTAGGGATAATGAGCAGTTCTTC.